These T cell receptor beta chains were read from a single sample in a study of T cells in Graves' hyperthyroidism and ophthalmopathy. One entry per CDR3 protein results from TCRdb running MiXCR on the multiplex PCR reads. This table holds hundreds of thousands of distinct CDR3 sequences, approximately 36% found once. The source material was blood. The receptors derive from a woman aged 40 to 55 with Graves' hyperthyroidism. Each CDR3 is given with its conserved first and last residue. A D gene is named only where the DNA matches it firmly. Not all rows give a size; the values are once, few, many and, for expanded clones, a class.

-	-	TRBJ2-3	TRBV7-3	TGTGCCAGCAGCACCGGGACCTACACAGATACGCAGTATTTT	CASSTGTYTDTQYF
-	-	TRBJ1-2	TRBV30	TGTGCCTGGAGCGGGACTTCGGGGACCTATGGCTACACCTTC	CAWSGTSGTYGYTF
-	-	TRBJ1-2	TRBV18	TGTGCCAGCTCACCACTGGGCGGGATCAGGGGATCGGACTATGGCTACACCTTC	CASSPLGGIRGSDYGYTF
TRBD1	few	TRBJ2-7	TRBV12-3/TRBV12-4	TGTGCCAGCAGCCGTAACCGGGGACAGATAAACTACGAGCAGTACTTC	CASSRNRGQINYEQYF
-	once	TRBJ1-4	TRBV10-3	TGTGCCACCCAGGGGTATAATGAAAAACTGTTTTTT	CATQGYNEKLFF
-	many	TRBJ1-2	TRBV7-9	TGTGCCAGCAGCTTAGCCGAGCATTATGGCTACACCTTC	CASSLAEHYGYTF
TRBD2	many	TRBJ2-5	TRBV25-1	TGTGCCAGCAGTGAACATAGCGGGAAACCATTTGGTGGGGAGACCCAGTACTTC	CASSEHSGKPFGGETQYF
-	many	TRBJ1-1	TRBV20-1	TGCAGTGCTAGGAGACTTGGGGACACTGAAGCTTTCTTT	CSARRLGDTEAFF
-	few	TRBJ1-1	TRBV10-2	TGTGCCAGCAGTTACTCGACAAGGGGATACATGAACACTGAAGCTTTCTTT	CASSYSTRGYMNTEAFF
TRBD2	-	TRBJ2-7	TRBV28	TGTGCCAGCAGTTCCTTGGAAGCGGGAGGGGGACACGAGCAGTACTTC	CASSSLEAGGGHEQYF
-	-	TRBJ1-2	TRBV7-9	TGTGCCAGCAGCTTGTCCGGGCAGGATGGCTACACCTTC	CASSLSGQDGYTF
-	-	TRBJ1-1	TRBV6-1	TGTGCCAGCAGTGAGGAGGGGGGGCTCTTCAGCAGGACTGAAGCTTTCTTT	CASSEEGGLFSRTEAFF
TRBD1	-	TRBJ2-3	TRBV29-1	TGCAGCGTTGGCCCCGAACAGGGGGTTTCAGATACGCAGTATTTT	CSVGPEQGVSDTQYF
-	many	TRBJ1-1	TRBV20-1	TGCAGTGCTCCTCCCCAGGACCTTGAAGCTTTCTTT	CSAPPQDLEAFF
-	many	TRBJ2-7	TRBV29-1	TGCAGTTATGGGTGGGGGGAGCAGTGCTTC	CSYGWGEQCF
-	many	TRBJ1-2	TRBV7-8	TGTGCCAGCAGCTTTAGGGGTTTCAGCTATGGCTACACCTTC	CASSFRGFSYGYTF
TRBD1	-	TRBJ1-1	TRBV9	TGTGCCAGCAGCGCGGGACAGCGGACTGAAGCTTTCTTT	CASSAGQRTEAFF
TRBD1	-	TRBJ1-5	TRBV7-2	TGCGCCAGCAGCCAAGATTCCAGGGGGAGTCAGCCCCAGCATTTT	CASSQDSRGSQPQHF
-	few	TRBJ2-7	TRBV7-8	TGTGCCAGCAGCTTAGTATCTCTACCAGCCTACGAGCAGTACTTC	CASSLVSLPAYEQYF
-	many	TRBJ1-2	TRBV10-2	TGCGCCAGCAGTGGACGGGGGGGGTATAGCTATGGCTACACCTTC	CASSGRGGYSYGYTF
-	few	TRBJ2-5	TRBV6-6	TGTGCCAGCTCACCACCGGGTCAGGGGGAGACCCAGTACTTC	CASSPPGQGETQYF
TRBD2	-	TRBJ2-7	TRBV2	TGTGCCAGGAGACTAGCGGACAGGAATGAGCAGTACTTC	CARRLADRNEQYF
-	few	TRBJ2-7	TRBV6-2/TRBV6-3	TGTGCCGGCGGGACAGAGTTCTACGAGCAGTACTTC	CAGGTEFYEQYF
TRBD1	-	TRBJ1-2	TRBV12-3/TRBV12-4	TGTGCCAGCAGTATACAACTAGGACAGGGTAGAGTCTACACCTTC	CASSIQLGQGRVYTF
-	-	TRBJ1-1	TRBV2	TGTGCCAGCAGTGACGGACAACCGAACACTGAAGCTTTCTTT	CASSDGQPNTEAFF
-	-	TRBJ1-1	TRBV5-1	TGCACCAGCAGCTTGCCAGGGCCTGAAGCTTTCTTT	CTSSLPGPEAFF
-	many	TRBJ1-1	TRBV9	TGTGCCAGCAGTTCCGGACAGTTTGAAGCTTTCTTT	CASSSGQFEAFF
-	few	TRBJ1-5	TRBV2	TGTGCCAGCAGTGTACAGGTGACCCCTTGGGAGCCCCAGCATTTT	CASSVQVTPWEPQHF
-	-	TRBJ1-2	TRBV14	TGTGCCAGCAGCCAAGATGGTATGGGTGAAGCTAACTATGGCTACACCTTC	CASSQDGMGEANYGYTF
-	few	TRBJ1-1	TRBV7-2	TGTGCCAGCAGCTTACAGGGAGCTTTCTTT	CASSLQGAFF
TRBD1	-	TRBJ2-7	TRBV5-1	TGTGCCAGCAGTTGGGAGGGACAGGGAAACTACGAGCAGTACTTC	CASSWEGQGNYEQYF
TRBD1	many	TRBJ1-5	TRBV10-3	TGTGCCATCAGTGAGCCTGACAGGGCTCAGCCCCAGCATTTT	CAISEPDRAQPQHF
-	-	TRBJ2-5	TRBV12-3/TRBV12-4	TGTGCCAGCAGTTTGCCCGCAGGGCAGGGGACCCAGTACTTC	CASSLPAGQGTQYF
-	-	TRBJ2-5	TRBV29-1	TGCAGCGTTGTTTACGAGGGCAGCCAAGATACCAGCGGGGAGACCCAGTACTTC	CSVVYEGSQDTSGETQYF
TRBD2	-	TRBJ2-5	TRBV20-1	TGCCTTATGGGGCTAGCGGGGAAAGAGACCCAGTACTTC	CLMGLAGKETQYF
-	many	TRBJ2-7	TRBV20-1	TGCAGTGCGACCCGCCCAGTGGGGGGCTACGAGCAGTACTTC	CSATRPVGGYEQYF
-	-	TRBJ2-3	TRBV24-1	TGTGCCACCAGTGCTAGTAACACAGATACGCAGTATTTT	CATSASNTDTQYF
-	-	TRBJ1-3	TRBV12-3/TRBV12-4	TGTGCCAGCACCCCCGCAGGATTTAACACCATATATTTT	CASTPAGFNTIYF
-	once	TRBJ2-6	TRBV4-1	TGCGCCAGCAGCCAAGATGGTGGAGGGATTTACTCTGGGGCCAACGTCCTGACTTTC	CASSQDGGGIYSGANVLTF
-	few	TRBJ1-2	TRBV30	TGTGCTCGACAGGCTAACTATGGCTACACCTTC	CARQANYGYTF
-	few	TRBJ1-1	TRBV5-5	TGTGCCAGCAGCTTGTGGGGGGTAGGGTCTGAAGCTTTCTTT	CASSLWGVGSEAFF
-	-	TRBJ1-1	TRBV29-1	TGCAGCGTTGATTCTCTCGGCGCTGAAGCTTTCTTT	CSVDSLGAEAFF
-	many	TRBJ2-5	TRBV7-2	TGTGCCAGCAGCACCCTGACAGGGTTGGGGGGGATGGCCCAGTACTTC	CASSTLTGLGGMAQYF
TRBD2	many	TRBJ2-5	TRBV19	TGTGCCAGTAGCTCTGGCGGGACTAGCGGGGCAGAGACCCAGTACTTC	CASSSGGTSGAETQYF
-	-	TRBJ1-1	TRBV2	TGTGCCAGCAGGAGGGATATCGAAGCTTTCTTT	CASRRDIEAFF
TRBD2	-	TRBJ2-6	TRBV7-2	TGTGCCAGCAGCTTAAGGCGGAGCGGGGGGGGGGAGGCCAACGTCCTGACTTTC	CASSLRRSGGGEANVLTF
-	few	TRBJ2-5	TRBV24-1	TGTGCCACCGCAAGCGGTCGCCAAGAGACCCAGTACTTC	CATASGRQETQYF
-	few	TRBJ1-5	TRBV20-1	TGCAGTGCTAGAGACGGGGGGGTTCAGCCCCAGCATTTT	CSARDGGVQPQHF